This T cell receptor (beta chain) was documented in a study of T cell responses to AZD1222 COVID-19 vaccine. As for the study in general: Recipients boosted at about 4 weeks or about 12 weeks are pooled.

Study results and caveats: Mostly white British, mostly female donors; authors suggested clonal diversity may be underestimated. The peak T cell response came first, and repertoires were sampled only after it. Close to half of spike-specific TCRs reportedly recognize unmutated variant regions.

Germline V gene sequence: CDR1 SGHDT, CDR2 YYEEEE. Trimming removed 4 bases at V and 8 bases at J, with 15 bases between. The CDR3 sequence is 14 residues long. TCRdb keeps only in-frame clones here, not all; method: immunoSEQ multiplex PCR. The sample contains approximately 150,000 clones, 91% of which appear only once. This clone was counted once. The target antigen is unknown. The chain combines TRBV5-6 with TRBJ1-4; no clear D gene. Here the sequenced sample was peripheral blood, taken on day 0 of AZD1222 vaccination. The sequence was collected from an adult in good health. The CDR3, as DNA: TGTGCCAGCAGCCCCTCCGGGCTTTGGGAAAAACTGTTTTTT. Residues: CASSPSGLWEKLFF.